This T cell receptor (beta chain) was retrieved from a study of vaccination and CD4 T cells after COVID-19. For the study at large: The convalescent group had six males, four females, seven Caucasians, two Asians, one multiracial. There were two doses of either BNT162b2 or mRNA-1273 vaccine given to participants.

Concerning this clonotype: Its antigen is unknown. The CDR3 end shows no conserved phenylalanine or tryptophan, and so a read error is likely.

The Oncomine TCR Beta short-read assay was applied to DNA of cultured CD4+ T cells. TCRdb fed the PCR reads into MiXCR, producing one record per CDR3 protein. The table lists under 7,000 distinct CDR3 sequences, more than 25% of them singletons. The germline V and J ends were trimmed by 3 bases and 7 bases, with 16 bases remaining between them. Germline CDR1 is SGHVS and CDR2 is FQNEAQ. The CDR3 contains 15 residues. Treatment noted: roughly 11-day PBMC culture with coronavirus spike peptide pools or control peptides (ViraFEST assay). The ViraFEST method relied on peptide pools to expand antigen-specific T cells, followed by TCR sequencing. A half-volume replacement of the medium with fresh IL-2 medium was performed on days 3 and 7.

Sequenced here: CD4+ T cells from blood, cultured in vitro, sampled after SARS-CoV-2 vaccination. The clonotype was recovered from a human donor who had recovered from COVID-19. J is TRBJ1-5 and V is TRBV7-8, with D tentatively TRBD1 (6 bases). CDR3 coding DNA: TGTGCCAGCAGCTTGTTCGCAGGGGAGAGGCAGCCCCAGCATATT. Its protein is CASSLFAGERQPQHI.